This T cell receptor (beta chain) came from a study of T cells in Graves' hyperthyroidism and ophthalmopathy. Exclusion of a patient resulted from uncontrolled infection, other autoimmune disease, pregnancy or lactation. Diagnoses were established using clinical symptoms, serum thyroxine and TRAb, thyroid ultrasound and orbital computed tomography. From around 11 ml of fresh peripheral blood, PBMCs were isolated. The investigators amplified TCR beta CDR3 regions from RNA transcripts. In the first-round RT-PCR of the TCR CDR3, the HTBI primer set was used. MiXCR was run by TCRdb on the multiplex PCR reads, yielding one entry per CDR3 protein. In the table there are a few hundred thousand distinct CDR3 sequences, over 20% of which are singletons. Study-wide points: It was a median about seven months before onset that the model predicted ophthalmopathy.

The ends lost 5 bases at V and 7 bases at J; junction bases unmatched: 9. This CDR3 spans 14 amino acids. This clonotype was picked up many times. Antigen: not known. The chain uses TRBV12-3 or TRBV12-4 and TRBJ2-5, with 8 positions matching TRBD1. The sequencing sample was made of blood. The TCR was taken from a woman aged 45 to 65 with Graves' hyperthyroidism. CDR3 region: CASSISTGGVTQYF. The CDR3 DNA sequence: TGTGCCAGCAGTATTAGTACAGGGGGAGTGACCCAGTACTTC.